These T cell receptor beta chains were read from a single sample in a study of blood T cell repertoires in COVID-19. Here immunoSEQ multiplex PCR was the method, and the copy in TCRdb shows in-frame clones only, minus some. This sample has some 250,000 clones, with roughly 86% found just once. Sequencing input: PBMCs or T cells enriched from blood (not recorded which). These receptors all come from a woman between 40 and 55 years old with acute COVID-19. CDR3s include the opening cysteine and the closing phenylalanine or tryptophan. Each record gives: clone size, J gene, D gene, V gene, CDR3 protein, CDR3 DNA. The D gene is left open where the match is weak. The size entry is marked missing in some rows and otherwise reads once, few, many or a size class.

NA,TRBJ2-1,TRBD2,TRBV27,CASSLWSGRALDEQFF,TGTGCCAGCAGTTTATGGAGCGGGAGGGCCCTCGATGAGCAGTTCTTC
NA,TRBJ2-1,NA,TRBV25-1,CASSVSGFDNEQFF,TGTGCCAGCAGTGTCAGCGGCTTCGACAATGAGCAGTTCTTC
NA,TRBJ1-4,TRBD1,TRBV4-1,CASSQTGGVRKLFF,TGCGCCAGCAGCCAGACAGGGGGCGTGCGGAAACTGTTTTTT
NA,TRBJ2-5,NA,TRBV4-2,CASSQEVQGGTQYF,TGTGCCAGCAGCCAAGAAGTCCAGGGAGGGACCCAGTACTTC
NA,TRBJ2-7,NA,TRBV9,CASSGVGDNYEQYF,TGTGCCAGCAGCGGCGTGGGGGACAACTACGAGCAGTACTTC
NA,TRBJ1-5,NA,TRBV18,CASSGGGDNQPQHF,TGTGCCAGCTCGGGAGGAGGGGACAATCAGCCCCAGCATTTT
NA,TRBJ1-2,TRBD1,TRBV14,CASSPLTDRGHGYTF,TGTGCCAGCAGCCCGCTAACGGACAGGGGGCATGGCTACACCTTC
NA,TRBJ1-2,TRBD1,TRBV19,CASSMQGTGAFSFYGYTF,TGTGCCAGTAGTATGCAGGGGACAGGGGCCTTCTCCTTCTATGGCTACACCTTC
NA,TRBJ2-7,NA,TRBV9,CASTVGGDWSYEQYF,TGTGCCAGCACCGTGGGGGGAGATTGGTCCTACGAGCAGTACTTC
NA,TRBJ2-1,TRBD2,TRBV5-1,CASSLFTSGRARNEQFF,TGCGCCAGCAGCTTGTTCACTAGCGGGAGGGCTAGGAATGAGCAGTTCTTC
NA,TRBJ1-2,NA,TRBV5-6,CASSSRDPPTSIYGYTF,TGTGCCAGCAGCTCCCGGGATCCTCCGACTTCAATATATGGCTACACCTTC
NA,TRBJ1-1,NA,TRBV9,CASNPQGLNTEAFF,TGTGCCAGCAACCCGCAGGGTTTGAACACTGAAGCTTTCTTT
NA,TRBJ1-3,TRBD1,TRBV19,CASRETGGGGNTIYF,TGTGCCAGTAGAGAGACAGGGGGCGGTGGAAACACCATATATTTT
NA,TRBJ2-7,NA,TRBV10-3,CAISGRGTYEQYF,TGTGCCATCAGTGGTCGGGGGACCTACGAGCAGTACTTC
NA,TRBJ2-2,NA,TRBV7-8,CASSLRLAAVLETGELFF,TGTGCCAGCAGCTTGAGGCTAGCAGCTGTGCTGGAGACCGGGGAGCTGTTTTTT
few,TRBJ2-3,TRBD2,TRBV7-2,CASSLRGGAGTDTQYF,TGTGCCAGCAGCTTACGGGGGGGAGCGGGCACAGATACGCAGTATTTT
NA,TRBJ1-1,NA,TRBV2,CASSEAGTALNTEAFF,TGTGCCAGCAGTGAAGCCGGAACAGCTCTGAACACTGAAGCTTTCTTT
NA,TRBJ2-2,TRBD1,TRBV24-1,CATSARTGGARNTGELFF,TGTGCCACCAGTGCCAGGACAGGGGGCGCACGGAACACCGGGGAGCTGTTTTTT
NA,TRBJ2-2,NA,TRBV6-5,CASSKTQGTGELFF,TGTGCCAGCAGTAAAACCCAGGGCACCGGGGAGCTGTTTTTT
NA,TRBJ2-1,TRBD2,TRBV4-1,CASSQEREGGPFHEQFF,TGCGCCAGCAGCCAAGAAAGGGAGGGAGGGCCCTTCCATGAGCAGTTCTTC
NA,TRBJ1-2,TRBD1,TRBV3-1/TRBV3-2,CASNRGQGAFGYTF,TGTGCCAGCAACAGGGGGCAGGGGGCCTTTGGCTACACCTTC
NA,TRBJ2-5,TRBD2,TRBV29-1,CSVEGTSGRAAETQYF,TGCAGCGTTGAAGGGACTAGCGGGAGGGCGGCGGAGACCCAGTACTTC